The sequence of this T cell receptor (beta chain) was determined in a study of T cell changes during pregnancy in multiple sclerosis (dated by TCRdb to the late 2010s). Context from the whole study: Changes in the T cell repertoire over the course of pregnancy were examined in this study in women with multiple sclerosis.

Library generation was performed with the immunoSEQ multiplex PCR assay. TCRdb provides this immuneACCESS table in a form limited to in-frame rearrangements. Some clones are lacking; in checked studies, under half of them reflect an unresolved V gene, and why the rest are absent is not known. For this sample the table gives 64,000 or so clones, of which approximately 96% were detected only once. In total, the top ten clones hold about 2.5% of the sample. To note about this clone: The antigen it binds to is not known. The record has no base qualities; no much larger clone is one base away.

Taken from cysteine to phenylalanine, the CDR3 has 17 residues. Just the 51-base CDR3 DNA is kept, in frame starting at base 1. Taken from the germline V gene, the CDR1 and CDR2 loops are SGHDT and YYEEEE. V loses 2 bases at its end and J loses 4 bases; junction bases beyond the gene matches: 12. The receptor was derived from a female donor with multiple sclerosis, enrolled in a pregnancy study. The sample here was CD8+ T cells from peripheral blood mononuclear cells, taken after pregnancy. This receptor chain uses TRBV5-6 and TRBJ1-2, and 9 junction bases match TRBD1. The CDR3 here reads CASSFSGTGKGAYGYTF. The nucleotide sequence reads as follows: TGTGCCAGCAGCTTCTCCGGGACAGGGAAAGGGGCCTATGGCTACACCTTC.